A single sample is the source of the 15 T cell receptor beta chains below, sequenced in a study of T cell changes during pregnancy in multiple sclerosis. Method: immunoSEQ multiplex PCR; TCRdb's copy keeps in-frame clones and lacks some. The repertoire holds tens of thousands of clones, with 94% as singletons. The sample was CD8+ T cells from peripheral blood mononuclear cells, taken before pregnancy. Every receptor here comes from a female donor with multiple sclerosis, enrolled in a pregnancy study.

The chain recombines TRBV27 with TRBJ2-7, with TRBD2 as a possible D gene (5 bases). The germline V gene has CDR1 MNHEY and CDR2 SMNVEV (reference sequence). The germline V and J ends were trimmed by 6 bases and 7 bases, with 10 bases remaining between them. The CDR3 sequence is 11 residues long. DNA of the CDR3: TGTGCCAGCAGCGGGGATGGGGAGCAGTACTTC. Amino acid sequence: CASSGDGEQYF.

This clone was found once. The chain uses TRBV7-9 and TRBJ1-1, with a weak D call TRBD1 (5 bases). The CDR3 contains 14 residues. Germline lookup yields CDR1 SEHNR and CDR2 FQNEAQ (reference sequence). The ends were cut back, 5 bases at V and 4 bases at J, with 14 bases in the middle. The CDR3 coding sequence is TGTGCCAGCAGCCCGGGACTAATACCCACTGAAGCTTTCTTT. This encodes CASSPGLIPTEAFF.

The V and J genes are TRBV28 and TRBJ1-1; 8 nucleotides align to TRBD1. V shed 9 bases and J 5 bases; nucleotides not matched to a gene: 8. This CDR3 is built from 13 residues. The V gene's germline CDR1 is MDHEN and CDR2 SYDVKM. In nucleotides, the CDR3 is TGTGCCAGTGACAGGGGAGAAGGGACTGAAGCTTTCTTT. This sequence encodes CASDRGEGTEAFF. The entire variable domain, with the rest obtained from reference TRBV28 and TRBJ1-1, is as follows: DVKVTQSSRYLVKRTGEKVFLECVQDMDHENMFWYRQDPGLGLRLIYFSYDVKMKEKGDIPEGYSVSREKKERFSLILESASTNQTSMYLCASDRGEGTEAFFGQGTRLTVV.

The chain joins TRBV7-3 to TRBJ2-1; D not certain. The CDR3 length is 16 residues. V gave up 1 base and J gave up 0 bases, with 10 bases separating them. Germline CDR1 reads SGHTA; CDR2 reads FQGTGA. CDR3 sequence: CASSLKGESSYNEQFF. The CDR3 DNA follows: TGTGCCAGCAGCTTAAAAGGAGAAAGCTCCTACAATGAGCAGTTCTTC.

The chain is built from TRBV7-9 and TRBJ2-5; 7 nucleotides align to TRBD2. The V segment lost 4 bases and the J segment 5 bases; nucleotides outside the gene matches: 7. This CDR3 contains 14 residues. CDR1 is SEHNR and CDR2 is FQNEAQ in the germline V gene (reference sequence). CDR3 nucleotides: TGTGCCAGCAGCTCGTCGGCGGGAGTGGAGACCCAGTACTTC. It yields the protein CASSSSAGVETQYF.

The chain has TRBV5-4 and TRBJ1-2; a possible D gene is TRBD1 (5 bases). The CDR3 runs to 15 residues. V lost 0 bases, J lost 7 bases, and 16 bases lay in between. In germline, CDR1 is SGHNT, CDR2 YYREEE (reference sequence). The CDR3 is CASSLEGYGPSGYTF. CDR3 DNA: TGTGCCAGCAGCTTGGAGGGGTATGGTCCCTCTGGCTACACCTTC.

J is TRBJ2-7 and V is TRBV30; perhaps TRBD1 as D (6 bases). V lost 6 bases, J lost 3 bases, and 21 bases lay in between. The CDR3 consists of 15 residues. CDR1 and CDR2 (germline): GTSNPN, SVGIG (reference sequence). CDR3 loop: CACLPVGTNSYEQYF. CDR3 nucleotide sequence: TGTGCCTGCCTCCCCGTTGGGACAAATAGCTACGAGCAGTACTTC.

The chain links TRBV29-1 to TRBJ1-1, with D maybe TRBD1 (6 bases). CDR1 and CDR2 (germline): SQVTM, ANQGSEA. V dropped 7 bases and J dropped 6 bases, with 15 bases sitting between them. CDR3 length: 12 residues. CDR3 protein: CSAAGGAAEAFF. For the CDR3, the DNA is TGCAGCGCCGCGGGGGGGGCCGCTGAAGCTTTCTTT.

The CDR3 loop reads CASSQAPPGSGNNTQYF. The CDR3 coding sequence is TGTGCCAGCAGCCAAGCCCCCCCGGGTAGCGGGAATAATACGCAGTATTTT. The chain is built from TRBV4-2 and TRBJ2-3, with 8 bases aligning to TRBD2. The V gene's germline CDR1 is LGHNA and CDR2 YNFKEQ. Trimming at V came to 1 base and at J to 7 bases, leaving 13 bases not matched to a gene. The CDR3 spans 17 residues.

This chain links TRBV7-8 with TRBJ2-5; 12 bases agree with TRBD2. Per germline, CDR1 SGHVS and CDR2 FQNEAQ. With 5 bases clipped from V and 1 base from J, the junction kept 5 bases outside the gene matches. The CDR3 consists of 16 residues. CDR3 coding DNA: TGTGCCAGCAGCCCTGGACTAGCGGGGCTCCAAGAGACCCAGTACTTC. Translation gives CASSPGLAGLQETQYF.

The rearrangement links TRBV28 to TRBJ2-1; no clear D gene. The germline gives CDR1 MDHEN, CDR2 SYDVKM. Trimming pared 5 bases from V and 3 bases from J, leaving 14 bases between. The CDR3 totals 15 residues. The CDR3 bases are TGTGCCAGCAGTCCATTGCAGGATCTCTACAATGAGCAGTTCTTC. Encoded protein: CASSPLQDLYNEQFF.

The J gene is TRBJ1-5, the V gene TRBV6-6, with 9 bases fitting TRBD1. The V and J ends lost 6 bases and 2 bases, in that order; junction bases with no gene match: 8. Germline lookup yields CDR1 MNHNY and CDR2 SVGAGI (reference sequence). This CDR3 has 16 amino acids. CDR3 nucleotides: TGTGCCAGCAGGCAACAGGGGGCGGGCGGCAATCAGCCCCAGCATTTT. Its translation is CASRQQGAGGNQPQHF.

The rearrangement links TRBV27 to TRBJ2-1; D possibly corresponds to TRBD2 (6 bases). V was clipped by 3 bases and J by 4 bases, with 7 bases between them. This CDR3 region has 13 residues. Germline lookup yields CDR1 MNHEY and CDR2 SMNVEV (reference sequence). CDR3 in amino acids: CASSLGLYNEQFF. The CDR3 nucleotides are TGTGCCAGCAGTTTGGGACTTTACAATGAGCAGTTCTTC.

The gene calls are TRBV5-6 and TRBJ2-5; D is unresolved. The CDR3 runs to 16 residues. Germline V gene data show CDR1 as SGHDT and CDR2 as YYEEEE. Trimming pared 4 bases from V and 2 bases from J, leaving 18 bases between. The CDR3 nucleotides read TGTGCCAGCAGCACAGAAGGTGCCCCCCTACAAGAGACCCAGTACTTC. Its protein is CASSTEGAPLQETQYF.

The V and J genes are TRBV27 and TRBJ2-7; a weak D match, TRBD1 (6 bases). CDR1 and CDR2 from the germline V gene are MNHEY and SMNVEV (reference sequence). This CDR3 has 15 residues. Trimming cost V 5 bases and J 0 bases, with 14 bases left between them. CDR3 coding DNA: TGTGCCAGCAGTGGGATGGACAGCTTCTCCTACGAGCAGTACTTC. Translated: CASSGMDSFSYEQYF.